The entry that follows covers one T cell receptor (beta chain) sequence. Unique molecular identifiers featured in how the TCRbeta library was prepared. TCRdb analysed the PCR reads with MiXCR anew, one entry per CDR3 protein. The table has about 610,000 distinct CDR3 sequences, 25% to 30% seen once; the top ten hold approximately 39%. This entry is derived from a study of T-cell reconstitution after alpha-beta-depleted transplantation in children. The CDR3 runs 15 residues. Trimming pared 2 bases from V and 5 bases from J, leaving 10 bases between. Germline V gives CDR1 MNHEY, CDR2 SVGAGI. This sequence joins TRBV6-5 and TRBJ1-6, with no clear D. The clonotype was recovered from a boy in the first two years of life with Wiskott-Aldrich syndrome, due to receive a stem cell transplant. The input for sequencing was PBMCs, taken before TCRalphabeta/CD19-depleted stem cell transplant. CDR3 sequence (DNA): TGTGCCAGCAGTTACGACGGAAAAAATAATTCACCCCTCCACTTT. Protein sequence: CASSYDGKNNSPLHF.